A selection of T cell receptor beta chains follows, all from one sample in a study of T cells after yellow fever vaccination. TCRdb ran MiXCR on the 5' RACE reads and lists one entry per CDR3 protein. The sample lists 170,000 or so distinct CDR3 sequences, approximately 9.9% occurring once. This sample comprised CD8+ T cells sorted from PBMCs, obtained 45 days after the yellow fever booster vaccination. These receptors were collected from a man aged 18 to 30 who received the YFV17D yellow fever vaccine. Each CDR3 is given with its conserved first and last residue. A D gene is named only where the DNA matches it firmly. Part of the rows lack a size; the others show once, few, many or a class for expanded clones.

len	j_gene	abundance	d_gene	v_gene	CDR3nt	CDR3aa
13	TRBJ1-2	few	-	TRBV6-2/TRBV6-3	TGTGCCAGCAGCTTAACAGAAGGCTATGGCTACACCTTC	CASSLTEGYGYTF
13	TRBJ2-1	few	-	TRBV20-1	TGCAGTGCCTACCTAGAGACCTACAATGAGCAGTTCTTC	CSAYLETYNEQFF
16	TRBJ2-4	few	TRBD2	TRBV7-9	TGTGCCAGCAGCTCCCGACTAGCGGGGCCCTGGAACATTCAGTACTTC	CASSSRLAGPWNIQYF
17	TRBJ2-3	few	-	TRBV4-2	TGTGCCAGCAGCCAGCAGGACTTGATTTTCTCCACAGATACGCAGTATTTT	CASSQQDLIFSTDTQYF
16	TRBJ2-2	many	TRBD1	TRBV5-6	TGTGCCAGCAGCTTGCGGGACAGGGGTCACACCGGGGAGCTGTTTTTT	CASSLRDRGHTGELFF
14	TRBJ2-5	few	-	TRBV20-1	TGCAGTGCTAGAGATCTCAGGGTTCAAGAGACCCAGTACTTC	CSARDLRVQETQYF
15	TRBJ1-5	-	TRBD1	TRBV19	TGTGCCAGTAGTATAGCAGGGGGGCGCAATCAGCCCCAGCATTTT	CASSIAGGRNQPQHF
15	TRBJ1-2	few	-	TRBV6-1	TGTGCCAGCAGTGAACCGGGACAAACGATCTATGGCTACACCTTC	CASSEPGQTIYGYTF
15	TRBJ2-1	-	-	TRBV18	TGTGCCAGCACCTCCGGGGTAAGCGTCTACAATGAGCAGTTCTTC	CASTSGVSVYNEQFF
15	TRBJ1-5	-	-	TRBV7-3	TGTGCCAGCACCCAAGGAAAACTAAGGAATCAGCCCCAGCATTTT	CASTQGKLRNQPQHF
15	TRBJ2-1	many	TRBD1	TRBV7-3	TGTGCCAGCAGCTTGATCGGGACAGGGGACAATGAGCAGTTCTTC	CASSLIGTGDNEQFF
13	TRBJ2-3	few	-	TRBV24-1	TGTGCCACCAGTGACAGGAGAGCTGATACGCAGTATTTT	CATSDRRADTQYF
16	TRBJ1-2	-	-	TRBV4-1	TGCGCCAGCAGCCAAGGGGTCGAACGAGGGGCCTATGGCTACACCTTC	CASSQGVERGAYGYTF
17	TRBJ1-4	few	TRBD1	TRBV2	TGTGCCAGCAGCGCTTCCGGGACAGGGGGAACTAATGAAAAACTGTTTTTT	CASSASGTGGTNEKLFF
13	TRBJ2-5	-	TRBD1	TRBV30	TGTGCCTGTCCAGGACAGGCCCCAAAGGCCCAGTACTTC	CACPGQAPKAQYF
14	TRBJ2-3	few	-	TRBV7-9	TGTGCCAGCAGCCCGGGATTAGCCCCAGATACGCAGTATTTT	CASSPGLAPDTQYF
12	TRBJ1-1	few	-	TRBV12-3/TRBV12-4	TGTGCCAGCAAGCTAGCATCCTCTGAAGCTTTCTTT	CASKLASSEAFF
15	TRBJ1-1	-	TRBD1	TRBV7-8	TGTGCCAGCAGCTCCCAGGGGGAGGGTAACACTGAAGCTTTCTTT	CASSSQGEGNTEAFF
16	TRBJ2-5	few	-	TRBV7-3	TGTGCCAGCAGCTTAACGTACAGGGAGGGCCAAGAGACCCAGTACTTC	CASSLTYREGQETQYF
13	TRBJ1-1	-	TRBD1	TRBV6-5	TGTGCCAGCCAGAGGGGGCTAGTTACTGAAGCTTTCTTT	CASQRGLVTEAFF
13	TRBJ1-1	-	-	TRBV7-9	TGTGCCAGCAGGAGGGGGGGGTGGACTGAAGCTTTCTTT	CASRRGGWTEAFF
15	TRBJ1-5	few	TRBD1	TRBV28	TGTGCCAGCAGGTTACAGGGGGCGCGGGCTCAGCCCCAGCATTTT	CASRLQGARAQPQHF
15	TRBJ2-5	few	TRBD1	TRBV15	TGTGCCACCAGCAGAGGGGGGACAGGGCAAGAGACCCAGTACTTC	CATSRGGTGQETQYF
16	TRBJ2-1	few	TRBD2	TRBV3-1	TGTGCCAGCAGCCCCCACTTAGGGACTAGCGCCAATGAGCAGTTCTTC	CASSPHLGTSANEQFF
14	TRBJ2-3	many	TRBD2	TRBV11-2	TGTGCCAGTCGAAGCCGGGGGGGGTCGGATACGCAGTATTTT	CASRSRGGSDTQYF
15	TRBJ1-2	many	TRBD1	TRBV4-1	TGCGCCAGCAGCCAAGTGGGATTGACAGGGACCGGCTACACCTTC	CASSQVGLTGTGYTF
11	TRBJ2-1	-	-	TRBV11-2	TGTGCCAGCAGCCCCCCGAATGAGCAGTTCTTC	CASSPPNEQFF
15	TRBJ2-2	few	-	TRBV6-2/TRBV6-3	TGTGCCAGCAGACACTCGGGGGTAACGACCGGGGAGCTGTTTTTT	CASRHSGVTTGELFF
16	TRBJ2-1	many	TRBD2	TRBV2	TGTGCCAGCAGCGCGTACCTAGCGGGGGGTAGCTATGAGCAGTTCTTC	CASSAYLAGGSYEQFF
17	TRBJ2-1	-	-	TRBV7-2	TGTGCCAGCAGCTTAAGGGCCCCAAATTCTTTTTACAATGAGCAGTTCTTC	CASSLRAPNSFYNEQFF
19	TRBJ2-6	few	TRBD2	TRBV5-5	TGTGCCAGCAGACCCGGGACTAGCGGGGGACGCTCTGGGGCCAACGTCCTGACTTTC	CASRPGTSGGRSGANVLTF
13	TRBJ1-1	-	-	TRBV27	TGTGCCAGCAGTTTCCCCGGCCTGCAGGAAGCTTTCTTT	CASSFPGLQEAFF
14	TRBJ2-1	-	-	TRBV4-1	TGCGCCAGCAGCCAAGTCCGGGGCTACAATGAGCAGTTCTTC	CASSQVRGYNEQFF
14	TRBJ1-5	-	-	TRBV6-2/TRBV6-3	TGTGCCAGCAGTTACCTGGCCTTTGGCCAGCCCCAGCATTTT	CASSYLAFGQPQHF
19	TRBJ1-1	few	TRBD1	TRBV7-9	TGTGCCAGCAGCTTACCCACAGGTTTAGACAGGGTGGGTGACACTGAAGCTTTCTTT	CASSLPTGLDRVGDTEAFF
15	TRBJ2-7	many	-	TRBV4-1	TGCGCCAGCAGCCCCACATGGGGGACAAACTACGAGCAGTACTTC	CASSPTWGTNYEQYF
15	TRBJ2-3	many	-	TRBV13	TGTGCCAGCAGCTCCCATAGGGGGAGCACAGATACGCAGTATTTT	CASSSHRGSTDTQYF
14	TRBJ1-1	few	TRBD1	TRBV7-9	TGTGCCAGCAGTTCTAGACAGGGGGGAACTGAAGCTTTCTTT	CASSSRQGGTEAFF
14	TRBJ2-1	-	-	TRBV5-6	TGTGCCAGCAGAGCCCGGGACTGGCAGGATGAGCAGTTCTTC	CASRARDWQDEQFF
12	TRBJ1-6	few	-	TRBV27	TGTGCCAGCAGTGACAGGTTTTCACCCCTCCACTTT	CASSDRFSPLHF
14	TRBJ2-5	few	-	TRBV10-3	TGTGCCATCAGTGATGTGGGATCTAAAGAGACCCAGTACTTC	CAISDVGSKETQYF
13	TRBJ2-7	many	-	TRBV29-1	TGCAGCGTTCCCGCCCCGGGGTATAACGAGCAGTACTTC	CSVPAPGYNEQYF
16	TRBJ2-1	few	-	TRBV7-8	TGTGCCAGCAGCCACCCCCGGGAAGAAAGTCGGAATGAGCAGTTCTTC	CASSHPREESRNEQFF
15	TRBJ2-7	few	-	TRBV24-1	TGTGCCACCAGTGATGTTCACATATCGCCGGGCGAGCAGTACTTC	CATSDVHISPGEQYF
18	TRBJ2-3	many	TRBD2	TRBV4-3	TGCGCCAGCAGCCAAGCCTTCGGCGGGGGGGCCTGGGGAGATACGCAGTATTTT	CASSQAFGGGAWGDTQYF
14	TRBJ1-4	-	-	TRBV6-5	TGTGCCAGCAGGCCAACAACAACTAATGAAAAACTGTTTTTT	CASRPTTTNEKLFF
15	TRBJ2-3	few	-	TRBV12-3/TRBV12-4	TGTGCCAGCAGTCTGACACACCCTTACCCAGATACGCAGTATTTT	CASSLTHPYPDTQYF
15	TRBJ1-6	few	TRBD1	TRBV12-3/TRBV12-4	TGTGCCAGCAGTTTTCGGGACAGCCTTAATTCACCCCTCCACTTT	CASSFRDSLNSPLHF
18	TRBJ2-7	many	-	TRBV4-1	TGCGCCAGCAGCCAAGAGGACGGGTTCGGCAGGGGCGGGTCCGAGCAGTACTTC	CASSQEDGFGRGGSEQYF
14	TRBJ1-1	few	-	TRBV12-3/TRBV12-4	TGTGCCAGCAGTTTCGGTCCTGGGTGGGCTGAAGCTTTCTTT	CASSFGPGWAEAFF
16	TRBJ1-5	few	-	TRBV4-3	TGCGCCAGCAGCCCGACTTCCGGGACCCACAATCGGCCCCAGCATTTT	CASSPTSGTHNRPQHF
12	TRBJ2-3	few	-	TRBV7-9	TGTGCCAGCAACGAGGGCACAGATACGCAGTATTTT	CASNEGTDTQYF
14	TRBJ1-2	-	-	TRBV27	TGTGCCAGCAGTAGGGGGGACGGATTCTATGGCTACACCTTC	CASSRGDGFYGYTF
16	TRBJ1-4	few	-	TRBV7-2	TGTGCCAGCAGCAGAGAGGGGCCTGCAACTAATGAAAAACTGTTTTTT	CASSREGPATNEKLFF
15	TRBJ2-2	-	-	TRBV9	TGTGCCAGCAGCTCCCTCTCGGAGGGGCTGGGGGAGCTGTTTTTT	CASSSLSEGLGELFF